This T cell receptor (beta chain) was profiled in a study of blood T cells in healthy people across ages. Germline assignment: CDR1 MGHDK and CDR2 SYGVNS. CDR3 size: 13 residues. Trimming removed 6 bases at V and 6 bases at J, with 11 bases between. Next came a second PCR, run for about 7 to 12 cycles, which used a sample-barcoded 5' primer along with a J-beta primer mix. Using its own MiXCR run on the 5' RACE reads, TCRdb lists one record per CDR3 protein. Here the sample spans 800,000 to 950,000 distinct CDR3 sequences, under 40% being singletons. Findings and caveats of the study: More naive CD4+ cells and higher diversity marked long-lived donors relative to aged donors. It was held that diversity estimates obtained from one million T cells represented underestimates.

As regards this clonotype: Antigen unknown.

Researchers collected about 9.7 milliliters of peripheral blood from every single donor. Samples each had at least 5 micrograms of total RNA extracted. The sample consisted of blood. The V call is TRBV25-1, the J call TRBJ1-4; D not certain. This receptor was obtained from a man between 18 and 29 years old in good health. The CDR3 protein is CASREGRDEKLFF. CDR3 bases: TGTGCCAGCAGGGAGGGAAGAGATGAAAAACTGTTTTTT.